These 5 T cell receptor beta chains were all obtained from the same sample, sequenced in a study of T cell repertoires in cytomegalovirus infection. Their specific antigens are unknown. MiXCR, applied by TCRdb to the reads, yields one record per CDR3 protein. The top ten clones hold roughly 12% of a sample with roughly 350,000 distinct CDR3 sequences, about 32% of them seen once. Sequences were derived from cultured PBMCs, sampled from culture after CMV antigen stimulation. All receptors come from a human donor in good health (CMV status not recorded). Some clones in this sample may be carry-over from other donors' samples.

Written as DNA, the CDR3 is TGCGCCAGCAGCCAGTCGAGCGGGACAAAAAACATTCAGTACTTC. It specifies CASSQSSGTKNIQYF. The chain joins TRBV4-3 to TRBJ2-4, with D perhaps matching TRBD2 (7 bases). In germline, CDR1 is LGHNA, CDR2 YSLEER. The CDR3 spans 15 residues. With 3 bases removed from V and 4 bases from J, the gap between germline ends came to 13 bases.

The V call is TRBV6-5, the J call TRBJ2-1, with a possible D match to TRBD2 (5 bases). The CDR3 contains 15 residues. The germline V gene has CDR1 MNHEY and CDR2 SVGAGI. V was pared by 5 bases and J by 9 bases, with 20 bases between. The CDR3 sequence is CASSTLGLGLSEQFF. The CDR3 bases are TGTGCCAGCAGTACCCTTGGACTTGGACTTTCTGAGCAGTTCTTC.

This clonotype occurred many times. This chain connects TRBV7-2 to TRBJ2-1; tentative D call: TRBD1 (6 bases). The CDR3 is 13 amino acids. Germline-derived CDR1 and CDR2 are SGHTA and FQGNSA. Trimming removed 6 bases from V and 3 bases from J, with 9 bases in between. CDR3 DNA: TGTGCCAGCAGACCGGACAGCTACAATGAGCAGTTCTTC. It translates to CASRPDSYNEQFF.

This chain connects TRBV7-2 to TRBJ2-5; TRBD1 matches at 7 bases. The CDR3 runs 16 residues. Germline V gene lookup returns CDR1 SGHTA and CDR2 FQGNSA. V shed 4 bases and J 2 bases; nucleotides not matched to a gene: 10. CDR3 in DNA: TGTGCCAGCAGCTCCCACAGGGGTCCGGAACAAGAGACCCAGTACTTC. Protein: CASSSHRGPEQETQYF.

This clonotype was counted ten times or more. The rearrangement joins TRBV28 to TRBJ2-1; 12 nucleotides agree with TRBD2. Germline values: CDR1 MDHEN, CDR2 SYDVKM. With V trimmed by 4 bases and J by 10 bases, 5 bases remained unmatched. CDR3 length: 14 residues. The CDR3 is CASSSGLAGREQFF. CDR3 bases: TGTGCCAGCAGTTCCGGACTAGCGGGAAGGGAGCAGTTCTTC.